Described below is a single T cell receptor (beta chain) sequence and its context. The antigen remains unidentified. This specimen comes from a study of cytomegalovirus exposure and HLA in healthy donors. Looking at the study overall: Among about 200 million T cells, an earlier analysis found roughly 120 million unique TCR beta sequences. General study findings and limits: TCR beta chain V- and J-gene trimming was linked, in a later analysis, to a missense variant in DCLRE1C.

The donors comprised healthy bone marrow donors. This CDR3 region has 15 residues. V lost 6 bases and J 0 bases, leaving 17 bases between the germline ends. Germline values: CDR1 GTSNPN, CDR2 SVGIG (reference sequence). 60 Vbeta and 13 Jbeta primers were used in PCR. Using immunoSEQ multiplex PCR, the repertoire was profiled, and TCRdb retains in-frame clones only, with some absent. The table has approximately 190,000 clones, about four fifths seen once. The chain recombines TRBV30 with TRBJ1-1; D gene ambiguous. The sample comprised PBMCs. The clonotype comes from a boy aged 5-17 years in good health and CMV-seronegative. The CDR3 reads CACPSGGSLNTEAFF. DNA for the CDR3: TGTGCCTGCCCTTCGGGAGGGAGCCTGAACACTGAAGCTTTCTTT.